Reported below is one T cell receptor beta chain. Its specificity is unknown. Libraries were prepared by immunoSEQ multiplex PCR; TCRdb keeps only in-frame clonotypes and omits some of them. Of about 45,000 clones in the sample, roughly 85% were seen once. This sample is drawn from a study of lymphopenia after photon versus proton radiotherapy. Study-wide results and limits: Only patients who died were analyzed for survival; proton advantage is unproven. Post-nadir diversity loss with photons came from oligoclonal expansion, particularly CD8+ Temra cells. Larger post-nadir TCR diversity loss correlated inversely with survival in deceased patients. Under photons, naive T cells and diversity fell while effector/memory populations rose.

The germline gives CDR1 SGHTA, CDR2 FQGTGA. Between the trimmed V and J ends, which lost 0 bases and 3 bases, there was a span of 13 bases. The CDR3 length is 16 residues. The origin of this receptor is a man aged 35 to 55 with gastric cancer. The sample was peripheral blood, taken from a patient treated with photon-based radiotherapy. This chain joins TRBV7-3 and TRBJ2-3; D perhaps matches TRBD1 (5 bases). The chain's CDR3 is CASSLTGALGTDTQYF. In nucleotides, the CDR3 is TGTGCCAGCAGCTTAACAGGGGCGCTTGGGACAGATACGCAGTATTTT.